The 25 T cell receptor beta chains below come from one sample, sequenced in a study of T cell responses to AZD1222 COVID-19 vaccine (dated by TCRdb to the early 2020s). The time point label, as the study defines it: about 28 days (+/-7) after the second vaccine dose. Library preparation employed the immunoSEQ multiplex PCR assay. This is the immuneACCESS table as TCRdb keeps it, with only in-frame sequences that have V and J called. A part of the clones is gone; compared with another copy, unresolved V genes explain less than half, and the rest is unexplained. The sample table lists around 91,000 clones, 91% of them with a count of one. The ten largest clones represent 6.5% to 10% of the sample. The sample consisted of peripheral blood, taken 28 days after the second AZD1222 dose. These receptors came from an adult who received the AZD1222 COVID-19 vaccine.

The chain carries TRBV11-2 and TRBJ2-7, with TRBD1 as a possible D gene (5 bases). The germline V gene encodes CDR1 SGHAT and CDR2 FQNNGV. The CDR3 covers 14 residues. Trimming took off 5 bases at V and 0 bases at J, with 11 bases between the two ends. CDR3 in amino acids: CASSRSTVSYEQYF. The CDR3 bases are TGTGCCAGCAGCCGATCGACAGTCTCCTACGAGCAGTACTTC.

This chain connects TRBV27 to TRBJ2-1, with D perhaps assigned TRBD1 or TRBD2 (5 bases each). Trimming removed 1 base from V and 1 base from J, with 8 bases in between. Germline CDR1 is MNHEY and CDR2 is SMNVEV (reference sequence). This CDR3 spans 15 amino acids. The CDR3 sequence: CASSLLWGSYNEQFF. CDR3 coding DNA: TGTGCCAGCAGTTTATTATGGGGGTCCTACAATGAGCAGTTCTTC.

The chain has TRBV3-1 (or the pseudogene TRBV3-2) and TRBJ2-3, with 10 bases identical to TRBD1. Germline trimming cut 0 bases from V and 1 base from J; bases unmatched to any gene: 4. The CDR3 spans 17 residues. CDR1 LGHDT and CDR2 YNNKEL come from the germline V gene (reference sequence). The CDR3 reads CASSQEHGTGGTDTQYF. CDR3 DNA: TGTGCCAGCAGCCAAGAGCATGGGACAGGGGGCACAGATACGCAGTATTTT.

The chain recombines TRBV24-1 with TRBJ1-3, with D maybe TRBD1 (5 bases). This CDR3 spans 16 amino acids. V lost 3 bases and J lost 0, with 11 bases in between. In germline, CDR1 is KGHDR, CDR2 SFDVKD. The CDR3 sequence: CATSDPGGGSGNTIYF. CDR3 DNA: TGTGCCACCAGTGATCCCGGCGGGGGCTCTGGAAACACCATATATTTT.

This clone showed up just a few times. The J gene is TRBJ1-2, the V gene TRBV6-1, with D tentatively TRBD1 (6 bases). Germline V CDR1 and CDR2: MNHNS, SASEGT. V lost 2 bases and J 4 bases, leaving 14 bases between the germline ends. CDR3 size: 15 residues. The CDR3 DNA is TGTGCCAGCAGTGAAAACCCCGGGGGCGGCTATGGCTACACCTTC. It codes for CASSENPGGGYGYTF.

In this sample, this clone turned up once. The J gene is TRBJ2-7, the V gene TRBV19, with 12 bases lining up with TRBD1. The CDR3 extends over 15 amino acids. With V trimmed by 6 bases and J by 6 bases, 9 bases remained unmatched. Germline V lookup: CDR1 LNHDA, CDR2 SQIVND (reference sequence). CDR3 protein: CASRPGTGGQGEQYF. CDR3 nucleotide sequence: TGTGCCAGTAGACCCGGGACAGGGGGCCAGGGCGAGCAGTACTTC.

In its sample, this clone is medium-sized. The gene calls are TRBV28 and TRBJ2-7; the D gene is possibly TRBD2 (6 bases). The V end was cut by 2 bases, the J end by 3 bases, with 11 bases between. This CDR3 spans 14 amino acids. The germline V gene has CDR1 MDHEN and CDR2 SYDVKM. The CDR3, as DNA: TGTGCCAGCAGTTTACCGGGAGCTAACTACGAGCAGTACTTC. Translation: CASSLPGANYEQYF.

The chain couples TRBV28 to TRBJ1-3; a possible D gene is TRBD1 (5 bases). The CDR3 runs to 14 residues. CDR1 MDHEN and CDR2 SYDVKM come from the germline V gene. V gave up 6 bases and J gave up 2 bases, with 11 bases separating them. The DNA of the CDR3 is TGTGCCAGCAGAAACCAGGGAACTGGAAACACCATATATTTT. Its protein is CASRNQGTGNTIYF.

V gene TRBV7-2 combines with J gene TRBJ2-2; D not resolved. The V end was cut by 5 bases, the J end by 1 base, with 8 bases between. The CDR3 covers 14 residues. CDR1 SGHTA and CDR2 FQGNSA come from the germline V gene. This CDR3 reads CASSNDKNTGELFF. DNA for the CDR3: TGTGCCAGCAGCAATGACAAGAACACCGGGGAGCTGTTTTTT.

The J gene is TRBJ2-1, the V gene TRBV3-1 (or the pseudogene TRBV3-2); TRBD2 matches 12 bases. With 4 bases clipped from V and 5 bases from J, the junction kept 3 bases outside the gene matches. The CDR3 is 15 amino acids. The germline gives CDR1 LGHDT, CDR2 YNNKEL (reference sequence). Here the CDR3 DNA reads TGTGCCAGCAGCCGTCTAGCGGGAGGGAACAATGAGCAGTTCTTC. Translating it yields CASSRLAGGNNEQFF.

V gene TRBV28 combines with J gene TRBJ1-6, with D possibly being TRBD1 (5 bases). The V and J ends lost 5 bases and 0 bases respectively, with 14 bases between them. From germline, CDR1 is MDHEN and CDR2 SYDVKM. The CDR3 spans 17 residues. CDR3 in DNA: TGTGCCAGCAGTCCGACGGGGGGGAGCTCCTATAATTCACCCCTCCACTTT. Its protein product is CASSPTGGSSYNSPLHF.

The genes are TRBV6-2 or TRBV6-3 and TRBJ2-2; D remains unclear. The V end lost 4 bases, the J end lost 6 bases, and 15 bases lay between the germline ends. CDR1 and CDR2 (germline): MNHEY, SVGEGT. The CDR3 has 15 amino acids. The CDR3 nucleotides are TGTGCCAGCAGTTTTTTGACTCCGGGCGCCGGGGAGCTGTTTTTT. Protein sequence: CASSFLTPGAGELFF.

The V gene is TRBV11-2, the J gene TRBJ1-2, with D uncertain. The CDR3 runs 13 residues. V shed 6 bases and J shed 4 bases, with 12 bases lying between them. Germline values: CDR1 SGHAT, CDR2 FQNNGV. CDR3: CASSSDLSYGYTF. As DNA, the CDR3 is TGTGCCAGCAGTTCGGATCTATCCTATGGCTACACCTTC.

The rearrangement joins TRBV19 to TRBJ1-3; a possible D gene is TRBD1 (6 bases). The CDR3 runs to 14 residues. The V end was cut by 6 bases, the J end by 1 base, with 10 bases between. Germline V gene data show CDR1 as LNHDA and CDR2 as SQIVND (reference sequence). Here the CDR3 DNA reads TGTGCCAGTAGCACAGGGACATCTGGAAACACCATATATTTT. Protein product: CASSTGTSGNTIYF.

J is TRBJ1-1 and V is TRBV19; D gene ambiguous. The V and J ends lost 7 bases and 2 bases respectively, with 11 bases between them. CDR1 is LNHDA and CDR2 is SQIVND in the germline V gene (reference sequence). This CDR3 has 13 residues. CDR3: CASMVAVNTEAFF. The CDR3 DNA reads as TGTGCCAGTATGGTGGCGGTAAACACTGAAGCTTTCTTT.

The CDR3 sequence is CSAGVADEQYF. CDR3 coding DNA: TGCAGTGCTGGGGTGGCGGACGAGCAGTACTTC. The chain joins TRBV20-1 to TRBJ2-7; D gene uncertain. With 5 bases removed from V and 5 bases from J, the gap between germline ends came to 10 bases. The germline V gene encodes CDR1 DFQATT and CDR2 SNEGSKA (reference sequence). The CDR3 runs to 11 residues.

The chain combines TRBV24-1 with TRBJ2-2, with D tentatively TRBD1 (6 bases). The CDR3 spans 15 residues. Germline-derived CDR1 and CDR2 are KGHDR and SFDVKD. V was pared by 5 bases and J by 2 bases, with 11 bases between. The CDR3 loop is CATSATDRNTGELFF. CDR3 coding DNA: TGTGCCACCAGTGCCACGGACAGAAACACCGGGGAGCTGTTTTTT.

This chain uses TRBV20-1 with TRBJ2-1; possible D gene TRBD2, 5 bases. The CDR3 is 10 residues long. Trimming cost V 3 bases and J 9 bases, with 6 bases left between them. Germline lookup yields CDR1 DFQATT and CDR2 SNEGSKA (reference sequence). In nucleotides, the CDR3 is TGCAGTGCTAGCGGACTTGAGCAGTTCTTC. Its translation: CSASGLEQFF.

The chain employs TRBV28 and TRBJ2-6; 8 bases align to TRBD1. The CDR3 loop spans 16 amino acids. CDR1 is MDHEN and CDR2 is SYDVKM in the germline V gene. V was clipped by 6 bases and J by 2 bases; unmatched bases: 6. In nucleotides, the CDR3 is TGTGCCAGCAGGGGCGGACAGGGAACTGGGGCCAACGTCCTGACTTTC. It specifies CASRGGQGTGANVLTF.

The chain is built from TRBV19 and TRBJ2-3; 8 bases are shared with TRBD1. There are 18 residues in the CDR3. Trimming removed 7 bases from V and 8 bases from J; junction bases left unmatched: 23. Germline V gene sequence: CDR1 LNHDA, CDR2 SQIVND (reference sequence). CDR3 nucleotide sequence: TGTGCCAGTATCCCGAACGATATGGCGGGGACAGGTAGAGGTACGCAGTATTTT. Translating gives CASIPNDMAGTGRGTQYF.

V usage is TRBV7-2 and J usage is TRBJ2-5; D gene unclear. With 5 bases removed from V and 5 bases from J, the gap between germline ends came to 12 bases. Germline CDR1 and CDR2: SGHTA and FQGNSA. This CDR3 region has 13 residues. The DNA of the CDR3 is TGTGCCAGCAGCCCCAATATGGGGGAGACCCAGTACTTC. Its protein product is CASSPNMGETQYF.

The gene calls are TRBV18 and TRBJ1-1, with 9 bases that match TRBD1. This CDR3 has 17 residues. V was pared by 0 bases and J by 3 bases, with 8 bases of the junction left unmatched. Germline V gene sequence: CDR1 KGHSH, CDR2 LQKENI. The CDR3 DNA follows: TGTGCCAGCTCACCACCGGGAACAGGGGGCCGGGACACTGAAGCTTTCTTT. This translates into CASSPPGTGGRDTEAFF.

The chain couples TRBV5-1 to TRBJ2-3, with D possibly being TRBD2 (5 bases). CDR3 size: 13 residues. Trimming took 3 bases from V and 4 from J, leaving 9 bases between them. From germline, CDR1 is SGHRS and CDR2 YFSETQ. The CDR3 sequence: CASSYPGADTQYF. The CDR3 nucleotides read TGCGCCAGCAGCTACCCCGGGGCAGATACGCAGTATTTT.

The V call is TRBV5-1, the J call TRBJ1-3, with 8 bases fitting TRBD1. CDR1 and CDR2 (germline): SGHRS, YFSETQ. With 7 bases clipped from V and 4 bases from J, the junction kept 7 bases outside the gene matches. The CDR3 is 14 residues long. The CDR3 DNA follows: TGCGCCAGCCAGACAGGGGCTGCCGGAAACACCATATATTTT. It specifies CASQTGAAGNTIYF.

The CDR3 DNA sequence: TGTGCCAGCAACGGACAGGGGTATGGCTACACCTTC. Translated, it gives CASNGQGYGYTF. This chain uses TRBV28 with TRBJ1-2, with 9 bases identical to TRBD1. Germline assignment: CDR1 MDHEN and CDR2 SYDVKM. The V and J ends lost 7 bases and 5 bases, in that order; junction bases with no gene match: 2. This CDR3 is 12 amino acids long.